Listed below are T cell receptor beta chains from one sample, sequenced in a study of post-analysis software for immune sequencing data. TCRdb used MiXCR to reprocess the PCR reads, holding one entry per CDR3 protein. The sample lists some 890,000 distinct CDR3 sequences, about 50% seen once, with 4.6% in the top ten. Sequenced sample: blood. Source of these receptors: a girl aged 10-17 years with multiple sclerosis. Both conserved end residues are part of each CDR3. D genes are given only for firm matches. For some rows the clone size is stated as once, few or many, or as a class when expanded; others skip it.

CDR3aa	CDR3nt	j_gene	d_gene	abundance	v_gene	len
CASSRGWSATGKTQYF	TGTGCCAGCAGCCGCGGTTGGAGTGCTACCGGGAAGACCCAGTACTTC	TRBJ2-5	NA	few	TRBV3-1	16
CASSPEDRGRFF	TGTGCCAGCAGTCCGGAGGACAGGGGGAGGTTCTTC	TRBJ2-1	TRBD1	NA	TRBV12-3/TRBV12-4	12
CASLSGGSSQGYTF	TGTGCCAGCCTAAGTGGGGGGTCCTCCCAGGGCTACACCTTC	TRBJ1-2	NA	few	TRBV25-1	14
CASRPSQAPIATEQFF	TGTGCCAGCAGACCGTCACAGGCCCCAATCGCAACTGAGCAGTTCTTC	TRBJ2-1	NA	few	TRBV12-3/TRBV12-4	16
CASSLMGTSGGNEQFF	TGTGCCAGCAGCTTAATGGGGACTAGCGGGGGAAATGAGCAGTTCTTC	TRBJ2-1	TRBD2	NA	TRBV7-6	16
CASSLNPGLSSYEQYF	TGTGCCAGCAGTTTAAATCCAGGACTTAGCTCCTACGAGCAGTACTTC	TRBJ2-7	NA	NA	TRBV12-3/TRBV12-4	16
CSAEAGGTSTRQYF	TGCAGTGCAGAAGCCGGTGGTACCTCTACGAGGCAGTACTTC	TRBJ2-7	NA	many	TRBV20-1	14
CASSRRGPIGLETQYF	TGTGCCAGCAGCCGCCGAGGGCCCATCGGGTTGGAGACCCAGTACTTC	TRBJ2-5	NA	NA	TRBV3-1	16
CASSMTSGGPKNIQYF	TGTGCCAGCAGCATGACTAGCGGGGGGCCGAAAAACATTCAGTACTTC	TRBJ2-4	TRBD2	few	TRBV7-2	16
CASSVGMNTEAFF	TGTGCCAGCAGCGTAGGTATGAACACTGAAGCTTTCTTT	TRBJ1-1	NA	NA	TRBV9	13
CASSQDPGIGTDTQYF	TGTGCCAGCAGCCAAGATCCCGGGATAGGCACAGATACGCAGTATTTT	TRBJ2-3	NA	few	TRBV3-1	16
CASSLFREGTDTQYF	TGTGCCAGCAGCTTATTTAGAGAGGGCACAGATACGCAGTATTTT	TRBJ2-3	NA	NA	TRBV5-5	15
CASPGGTYSNQPQHF	TGTGCCAGTCCTGGTGGGACTTATAGCAATCAGCCCCAGCATTTT	TRBJ1-5	NA	NA	TRBV19	15
CASTPYNSGSSYNEQFF	TGTGCCAGCACGCCTTACAATAGCGGTAGCTCCTACAATGAGCAGTTCTTC	TRBJ2-1	NA	NA	TRBV2	17
CASSSMVGNYGYTF	TGTGCCAGCAGCTCCATGGTTGGAAACTATGGCTACACCTTC	TRBJ1-2	NA	few	TRBV11-2	14
CSATQGDEQFF	TGCAGTGCTACCCAGGGGGATGAGCAGTTCTTC	TRBJ2-1	TRBD1	NA	TRBV20-1	11
CASRRPGGLNQETQYF	TGCGCCAGCAGGCGCCCCGGGGGCCTTAACCAAGAGACCCAGTACTTC	TRBJ2-5	NA	NA	TRBV5-1	16
CASSHPPVGEQFF	TGCGCCAGCAGCCACCCCCCCGTGGGTGAGCAGTTCTTC	TRBJ2-1	NA	few	TRBV4-1	13
CAISPVMTRATKGETQYF	TGTGCCATCAGCCCAGTGATGACACGGGCCACGAAAGGGGAGACCCAGTACTTC	TRBJ2-5	NA	NA	TRBV10-3	18
CASSDQRGLSYNEQFF	TGTGCCAGCAGTGACCAGCGGGGACTCTCCTACAATGAGCAGTTCTTC	TRBJ2-1	TRBD2	NA	TRBV6-2/TRBV6-3	16
CSVGWRLASYNEQFF	TGCAGCGTTGGTTGGCGACTAGCCTCCTACAATGAGCAGTTCTTC	TRBJ2-1	TRBD2	few	TRBV29-1	15
CSASRPSSTDTQYF	TGCAGTGCTAGTCGACCTTCCAGCACAGATACGCAGTATTTT	TRBJ2-3	NA	NA	TRBV20-1	14
CASSSPGGGQPQHF	TGTGCCAGCAGCTCTCCCGGGGGAGGTCAGCCCCAGCATTTT	TRBJ1-5	NA	NA	TRBV7-2	14
CASSPGGGGYGYTF	TGTGCCAGCAGCCCCGGAGGAGGGGGATATGGCTACACCTTC	TRBJ1-2	NA	NA	TRBV7-3	14
CASGPDTDTQYF	TGTGCCAGCGGACCCGACACAGATACGCAGTATTTT	TRBJ2-3	NA	NA	TRBV5-6	12
CASSTGKLSSYNEQFF	TGTGCCAGCAGCACAGGGAAGTTAAGCTCCTACAATGAGCAGTTCTTC	TRBJ2-1	NA	NA	TRBV3-1	16
CASSLGRGFTDTQYF	TGCGCCAGCAGCTTGGGGCGGGGATTCACAGATACGCAGTATTTT	TRBJ2-3	NA	few	TRBV5-1	15
CASGTGGGNQPRHF	TGTGCCAGCGGAACAGGGGGAGGCAATCAGCCCCGGCATTTT	TRBJ1-5	TRBD1	NA	TRBV27	14
CASSLNGGRQYF	TGCGCCAGCAGCTTGAACGGGGGGAGGCAGTATTTT	TRBJ2-3	TRBD2	NA	TRBV5-1	12
CASSGKVGTQYF	TGTGCCAGCAGCGGGAAAGTGGGGACCCAGTACTTC	TRBJ2-5	NA	NA	TRBV3-1	12
CAISGAGWGVEAFF	TGTGCCATCAGTGGGGCAGGGTGGGGAGTTGAAGCTTTCTTT	TRBJ1-1	NA	NA	TRBV10-3	14
CASSFRGAGGTNYGYTF	TGTGCCAGCAGTTTCAGAGGGGCAGGGGGGACTAACTATGGCTACACCTTC	TRBJ1-2	TRBD1	once	TRBV28	17
CSASRGSDGYTF	TGCAGTGCTAGCCGCGGTTCGGATGGCTACACCTTC	TRBJ1-2	NA	few	TRBV20-1	12
CASSMAGSGANVLTF	TGCGCCAGCAGCATGGCTGGATCTGGGGCCAACGTCCTGACTTTC	TRBJ2-6	NA	NA	TRBV5-1	15
CSARLGTGTDTQYF	TGCAGTGCTAGACTCGGGACTGGCACAGATACGCAGTATTTT	TRBJ2-3	NA	NA	TRBV20-1	14
CSVEFGGRHGYTF	TGCAGCGTTGAATTCGGAGGGAGGCATGGCTACACCTTC	TRBJ1-2	NA	NA	TRBV29-1	13
CSVAASDVAGELFF	TGCAGCGTTGCGGCTAGCGACGTTGCCGGGGAGCTGTTTTTT	TRBJ2-2	NA	NA	TRBV29-1	14
CSASLVDRNEKRFF	TGCAGCGCTTCTTTGGTTGATAGAAATGAAAAACGGTTTTTT	TRBJ1-4	NA	NA	TRBV29-1	14
CSADAGTSRTDTQYF	TGCAGTGCAGACGCCGGGACTAGCCGCACAGATACGCAGTATTTT	TRBJ2-3	TRBD2	NA	TRBV20-1	15
CASSYSTGGGPYEQYF	TGTGCCAGCAGTTACTCGACGGGAGGTGGCCCCTACGAGCAGTACTTC	TRBJ2-7	TRBD2	NA	TRBV6-2/TRBV6-3	16
CSARDRVTGGDEQFF	TGCAGTGCTAGAGATCGGGTGACGGGGGGCGATGAGCAGTTCTTC	TRBJ2-1	NA	NA	TRBV20-1	15
CASSSFGGVTTGELFF	TGTGCCAGCAGTTCCTTCGGGGGGGTAACCACCGGGGAGCTGTTTTTT	TRBJ2-2	TRBD2	NA	TRBV12-3/TRBV12-4	16
CSARDPRRDTDTQYF	TGCAGTGCTAGAGACCCCCGGAGGGACACAGATACGCAGTATTTT	TRBJ2-3	NA	NA	TRBV20-1	15
CSVERAGRYEQYF	TGCAGCGTTGAAAGGGCAGGGCGGTACGAGCAGTACTTC	TRBJ2-7	NA	NA	TRBV29-1	13
CASSPGSTPDEQYF	TGTGCCAGCAGCCCGGGATCTACGCCCGACGAGCAGTACTTC	TRBJ2-7	NA	NA	TRBV27	14
CASSFGVPNTGELFF	TGCGCCAGCAGCTTCGGAGTACCGAACACCGGGGAGCTGTTTTTT	TRBJ2-2	NA	NA	TRBV5-1	15